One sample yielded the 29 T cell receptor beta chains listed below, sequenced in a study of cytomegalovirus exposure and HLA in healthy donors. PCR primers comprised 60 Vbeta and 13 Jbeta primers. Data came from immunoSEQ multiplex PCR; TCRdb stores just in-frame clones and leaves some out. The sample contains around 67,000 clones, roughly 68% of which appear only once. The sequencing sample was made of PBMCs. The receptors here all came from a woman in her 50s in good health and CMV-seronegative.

The CDR3 sequence: CASRSGTSYEQYF. CDR3 nucleotide sequence: TGTGCCAGTAGATCCGGGACATCCTACGAGCAGTACTTC. V and J are TRBV19 and TRBJ2-7, with D maybe TRBD1 (6 bases). V lost 6 bases, J lost 1 base, and 10 bases lay in between. The CDR3 is made up of 13 amino acids. Germline CDR1 and CDR2: LNHDA and SQIVND (reference sequence).

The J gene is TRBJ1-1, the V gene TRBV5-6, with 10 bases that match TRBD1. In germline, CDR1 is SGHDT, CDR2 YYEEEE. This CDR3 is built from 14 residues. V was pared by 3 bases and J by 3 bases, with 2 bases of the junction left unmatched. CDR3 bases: TGTGCCAGCAGCTCCGGGACAGGGGACACTGAAGCTTTCTTT. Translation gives CASSSGTGDTEAFF.

The CDR3 DNA reads TGTGCCAGCAGTTTAAGGGGCACTGAAGCTTTCTTT. This translates into CASSLRGTEAFF. The chain carries TRBV27 and TRBJ1-1; a weak D match, TRBD1 (5 bases). Germline CDR1 and CDR2: MNHEY and SMNVEV (reference sequence). The CDR3 consists of 12 residues. V was shortened by 2 bases and J by 4 bases, with 5 bases between the two germline ends.

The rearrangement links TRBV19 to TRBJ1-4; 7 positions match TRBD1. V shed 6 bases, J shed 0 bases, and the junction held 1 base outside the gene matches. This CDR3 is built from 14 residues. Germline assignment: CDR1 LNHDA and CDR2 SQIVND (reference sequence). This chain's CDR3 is CASRTGATNEKLFF. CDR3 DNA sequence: TGTGCCAGTAGAACAGGGGCAACTAATGAAAAACTGTTTTTT.

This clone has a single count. The CDR3 loop reads CASSPGTGGGHPSYEQYF. The CDR3 bases are TGTGCCAGCAGCCCAGGGACAGGGGGCGGTCACCCGTCCTACGAGCAGTACTTC. J is TRBJ2-7 and V is TRBV5-6; 12 positions match TRBD1. V dropped 4 bases and J dropped 1; count of bases not matched to a gene: 12. Looked up from germline, CDR1 is SGHDT and CDR2 is YYEEEE. The CDR3 sequence is 18 residues long. The full variable domain, with the rest looked up from reference TRBV5-6 and TRBJ2-7, is DAGVTQSPTHLIKTRGQQVTLRCSPKSGHDTVSWYQQALGQGPQFIFQYYEEEERQRGNFPDRFSGHQFPNYSSELNVNALLLGDSALYLCASSPGTGGGHPSYEQYFGPGTRLTVT.

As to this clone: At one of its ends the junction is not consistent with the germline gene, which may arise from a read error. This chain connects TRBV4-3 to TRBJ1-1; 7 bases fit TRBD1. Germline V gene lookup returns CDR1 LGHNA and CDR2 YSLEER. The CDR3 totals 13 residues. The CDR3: CASSQAVKGAAFF. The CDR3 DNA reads TGCGCCAGCAGTCAAGCGGTAAAGGGGGCTGCTTTCTTT.

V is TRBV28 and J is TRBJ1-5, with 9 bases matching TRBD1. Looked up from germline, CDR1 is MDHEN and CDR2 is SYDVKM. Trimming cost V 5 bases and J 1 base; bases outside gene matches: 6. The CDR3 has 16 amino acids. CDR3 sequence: CASSTPDRGSNQPQHF. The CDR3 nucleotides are TGTGCCAGCAGTACTCCAGACAGGGGGAGCAATCAGCCCCAGCATTTT.

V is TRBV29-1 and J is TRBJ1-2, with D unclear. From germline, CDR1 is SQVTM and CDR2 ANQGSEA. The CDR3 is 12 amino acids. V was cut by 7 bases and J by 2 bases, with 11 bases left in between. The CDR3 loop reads CSAGEKNYGYTF. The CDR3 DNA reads TGCAGCGCCGGAGAGAAGAACTATGGCTACACCTTC. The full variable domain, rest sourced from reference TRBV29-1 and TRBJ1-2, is SAVISQKPSRDICQRGTSLTIQCQVDSQVTMMFWYRQQPGQSLTLIATANQGSEATYESGFVIDKFPISRPNLTFSTLTVSNMSPEDSSIYLCSAGEKNYGYTFGSGTRLTVV.

CDR3 DNA sequence: TGTGCCATCAGGAAGGGACTAGCGGACTACGAGCAGTACTTC. It specifies CAIRKGLADYEQYF. The gene calls are TRBV10-3 and TRBJ2-7; 11 bases map to TRBD2. This CDR3 spans 14 amino acids. CDR1 and CDR2 from the germline V gene are ENHRY and SYGVKD. The V gene end was trimmed by 6 bases and the J gene end by 3 bases; junction bases not matched to a gene: 4.

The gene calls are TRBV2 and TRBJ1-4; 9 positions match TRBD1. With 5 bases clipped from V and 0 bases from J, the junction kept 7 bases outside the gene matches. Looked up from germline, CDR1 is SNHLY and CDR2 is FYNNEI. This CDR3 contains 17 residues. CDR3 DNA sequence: TGTGCCAGCAGTAACCGGGACAGGGCTACAACTAATGAAAAACTGTTTTTT. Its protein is CASSNRDRATTNEKLFF.

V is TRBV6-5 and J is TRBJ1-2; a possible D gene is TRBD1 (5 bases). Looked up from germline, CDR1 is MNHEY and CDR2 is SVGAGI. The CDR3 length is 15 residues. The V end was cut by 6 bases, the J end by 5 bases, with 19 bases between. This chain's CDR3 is CASRGGEHRTYGYTF. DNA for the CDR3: TGTGCCAGCAGGGGGGGTGAACACCGTACTTATGGCTACACCTTC.

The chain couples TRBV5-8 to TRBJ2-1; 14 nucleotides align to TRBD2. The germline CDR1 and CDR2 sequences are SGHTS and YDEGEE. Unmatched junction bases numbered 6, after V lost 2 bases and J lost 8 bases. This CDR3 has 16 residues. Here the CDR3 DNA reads TGTGCCAGCAGCTTAAGGGGACTAGCGGGAGCCTATGAGCAGTTCTTC. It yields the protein CASSLRGLAGAYEQFF.

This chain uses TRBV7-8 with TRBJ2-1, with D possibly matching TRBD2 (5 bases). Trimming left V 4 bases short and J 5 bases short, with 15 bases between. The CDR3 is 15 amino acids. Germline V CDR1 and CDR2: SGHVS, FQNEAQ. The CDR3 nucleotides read TGTGCCAGCAGCTCGCTCTACCCCGGGGACAATGAGCAGTTCTTC. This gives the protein CASSSLYPGDNEQFF.

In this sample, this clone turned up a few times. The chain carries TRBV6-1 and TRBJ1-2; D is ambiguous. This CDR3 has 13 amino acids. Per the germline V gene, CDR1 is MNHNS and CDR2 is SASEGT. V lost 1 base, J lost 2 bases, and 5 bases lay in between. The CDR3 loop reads CASSEGANYGYTF. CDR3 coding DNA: TGTGCCAGCAGTGAAGGGGCGAACTATGGCTACACCTTC.

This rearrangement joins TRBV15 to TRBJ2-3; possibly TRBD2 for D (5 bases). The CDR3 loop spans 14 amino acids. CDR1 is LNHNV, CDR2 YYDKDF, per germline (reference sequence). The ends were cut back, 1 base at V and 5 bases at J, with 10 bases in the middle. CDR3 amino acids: CATSRVTRRDTQYF. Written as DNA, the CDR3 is TGTGCCACCAGCAGAGTAACTAGGCGAGATACGCAGTATTTT.

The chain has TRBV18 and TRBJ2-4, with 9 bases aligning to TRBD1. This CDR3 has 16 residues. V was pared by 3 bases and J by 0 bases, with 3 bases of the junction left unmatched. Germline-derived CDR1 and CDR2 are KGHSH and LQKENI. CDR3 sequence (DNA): TGTGCCAGCTCACCCGGACAGGGGACAGCCAAAAACATTCAGTACTTC. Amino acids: CASSPGQGTAKNIQYF.

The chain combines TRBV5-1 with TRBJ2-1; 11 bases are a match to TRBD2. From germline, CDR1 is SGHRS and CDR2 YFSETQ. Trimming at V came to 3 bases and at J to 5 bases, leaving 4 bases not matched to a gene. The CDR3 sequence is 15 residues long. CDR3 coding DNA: TGCGCCAGCAGCTCTAGCGGGAGGACTCACAATGAGCAGTTCTTC. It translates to CASSSSGRTHNEQFF. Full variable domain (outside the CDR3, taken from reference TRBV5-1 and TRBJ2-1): KAGVTQTPRYLIKTRGQQVTLSCSPISGHRSVSWYQQTPGQGLQFLFEYFSETQRNKGNFPGRFSGRQFSNSRSEMNVSTLELGDSALYLCASSSSGRTHNEQFFGPGTRLTVL.

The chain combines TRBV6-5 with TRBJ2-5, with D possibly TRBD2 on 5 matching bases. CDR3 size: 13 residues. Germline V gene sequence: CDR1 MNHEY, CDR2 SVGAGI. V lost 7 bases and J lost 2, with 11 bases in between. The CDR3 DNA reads TGTGCCAGCACCACTTCGGGGCAAGAGACCCAGTACTTC. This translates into CASTTSGQETQYF.

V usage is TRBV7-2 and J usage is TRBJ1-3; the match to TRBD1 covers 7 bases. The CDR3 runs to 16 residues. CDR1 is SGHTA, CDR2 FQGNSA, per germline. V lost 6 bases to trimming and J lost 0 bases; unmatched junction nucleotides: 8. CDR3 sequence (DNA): TGTGCCAGCAGTCGATCGACAGGGACCTCTGGAAACACCATATATTTT. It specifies CASSRSTGTSGNTIYF.

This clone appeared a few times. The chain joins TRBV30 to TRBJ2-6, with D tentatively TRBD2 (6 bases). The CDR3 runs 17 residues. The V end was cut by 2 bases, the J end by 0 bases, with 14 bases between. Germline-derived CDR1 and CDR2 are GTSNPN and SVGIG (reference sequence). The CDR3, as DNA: TGTGCCTGGAGTAGGGACTTTGAGCTCTCTGGGGCCAACGTCCTGACTTTC. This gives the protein CAWSRDFELSGANVLTF.

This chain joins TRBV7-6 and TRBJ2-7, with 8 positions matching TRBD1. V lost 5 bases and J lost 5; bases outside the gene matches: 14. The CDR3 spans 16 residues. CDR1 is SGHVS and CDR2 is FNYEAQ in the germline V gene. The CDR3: CASSPLPPGQVNEQYF. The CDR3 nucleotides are TGTGCCAGCAGCCCACTACCACCGGGACAGGTTAACGAGCAGTACTTC. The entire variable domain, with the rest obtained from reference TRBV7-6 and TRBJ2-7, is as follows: GAGVSQSPRYKVTKRGQDVALRCDPISGHVSLYWYRQALGQGPEFLTYFNYEAQQDKSGLPNDRFSAERPEGSISTLTIQRTEQRDSAMYRCASSPLPPGQVNEQYFGPGTRLTVT.

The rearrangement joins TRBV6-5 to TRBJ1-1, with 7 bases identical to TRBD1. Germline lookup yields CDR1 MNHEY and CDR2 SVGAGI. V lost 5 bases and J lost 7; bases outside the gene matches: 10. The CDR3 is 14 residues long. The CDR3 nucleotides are TGTGCCAGCAGTACCCCCCGACAGGGTAGTGAAGCTTTCTTT. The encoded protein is CASSTPRQGSEAFF.

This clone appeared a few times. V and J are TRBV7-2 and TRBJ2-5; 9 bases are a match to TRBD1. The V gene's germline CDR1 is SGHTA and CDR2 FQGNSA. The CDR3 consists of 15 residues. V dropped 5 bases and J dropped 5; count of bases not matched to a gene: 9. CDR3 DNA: TGTGCCAGCAGCCTCCAGACAGGGGGTGACGAGACCCAGTACTTC. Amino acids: CASSLQTGGDETQYF.

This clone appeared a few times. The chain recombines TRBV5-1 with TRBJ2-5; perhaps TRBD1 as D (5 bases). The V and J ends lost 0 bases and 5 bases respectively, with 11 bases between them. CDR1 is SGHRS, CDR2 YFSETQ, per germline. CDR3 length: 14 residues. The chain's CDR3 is CASSLGQGEETQYF. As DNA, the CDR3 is TGCGCCAGCAGCTTGGGCCAGGGTGAGGAGACCCAGTACTTC.

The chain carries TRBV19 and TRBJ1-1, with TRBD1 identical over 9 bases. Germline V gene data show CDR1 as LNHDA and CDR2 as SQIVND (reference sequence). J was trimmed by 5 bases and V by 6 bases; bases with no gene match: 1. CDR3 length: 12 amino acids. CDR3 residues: CASSDRGTEAFF. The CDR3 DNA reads TGTGCCAGTAGCGACAGGGGGACTGAAGCTTTCTTT.

CDR3 in DNA: TGTGCCAGCAGTGAACCCCGACAGAGTTACTACGAGCAGTACTTC. It translates to CASSEPRQSYYEQYF. The chain uses TRBV25-1 and TRBJ2-7, with D maybe TRBD1 (5 bases). The CDR3 totals 15 residues. Germline CDR1 and CDR2: MGHDK and SYGVNS. The V and J ends lost 2 bases and 3 bases respectively, with 14 bases between them.

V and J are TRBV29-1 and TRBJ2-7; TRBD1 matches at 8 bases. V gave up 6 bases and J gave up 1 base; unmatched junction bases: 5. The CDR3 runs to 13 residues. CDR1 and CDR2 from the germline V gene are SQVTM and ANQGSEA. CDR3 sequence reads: CSVRTGQSYEQYF. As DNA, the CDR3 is TGCAGCGTCAGGACAGGGCAATCCTACGAGCAGTACTTC.

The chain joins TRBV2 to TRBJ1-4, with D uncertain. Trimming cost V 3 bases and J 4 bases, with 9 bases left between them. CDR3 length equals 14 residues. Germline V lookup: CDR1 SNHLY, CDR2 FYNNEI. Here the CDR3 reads CASSDGEYNEKLFF. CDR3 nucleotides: TGTGCCAGCAGTGACGGGGAGTATAATGAAAAACTGTTTTTT.

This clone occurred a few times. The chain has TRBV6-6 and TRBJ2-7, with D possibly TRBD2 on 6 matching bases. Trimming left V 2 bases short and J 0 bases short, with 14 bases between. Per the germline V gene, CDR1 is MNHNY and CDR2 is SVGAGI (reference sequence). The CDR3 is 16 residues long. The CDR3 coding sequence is TGTGCCAGCAGTTACCAGCCCCGGGAGAGCTCCTACGAGCAGTACTTC. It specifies CASSYQPRESSYEQYF.